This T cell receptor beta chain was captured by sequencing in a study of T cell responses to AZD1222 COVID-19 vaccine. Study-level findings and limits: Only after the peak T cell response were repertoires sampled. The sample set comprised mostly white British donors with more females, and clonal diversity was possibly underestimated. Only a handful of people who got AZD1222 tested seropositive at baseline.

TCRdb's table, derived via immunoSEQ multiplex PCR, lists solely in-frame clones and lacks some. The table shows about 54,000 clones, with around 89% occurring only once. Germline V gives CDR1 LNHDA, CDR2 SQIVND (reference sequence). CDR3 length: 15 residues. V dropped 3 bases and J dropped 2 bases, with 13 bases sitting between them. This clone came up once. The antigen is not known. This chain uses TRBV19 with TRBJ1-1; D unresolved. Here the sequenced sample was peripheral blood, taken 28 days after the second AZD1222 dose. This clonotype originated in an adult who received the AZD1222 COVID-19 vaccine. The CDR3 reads CASSIWGGQNTEAFF. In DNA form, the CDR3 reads TGTGCCAGTAGTATTTGGGGAGGGCAAAACACTGAAGCTTTCTTT. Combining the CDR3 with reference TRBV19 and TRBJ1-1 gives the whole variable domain DGGITQSPKYLFRKEGQNVTLSCEQNLNHDAMYWYRQDPGQGLRLIYYSQIVNDFQKGDIAEGYSVSREKKESFPLTVTSAQKNPTAFYLCASSIWGGQNTEAFFGQGTRLTVV.